This T cell receptor (beta chain) was identified during a study of CD8+CD57+ T cells in acquired aplastic anemia. Overall study context: Sorted cells (CD4+ and CD8+) yielded DNA amounts that averaged approximately 3.2 ug.

On this clonotype: No antigen is known for it. The CDR3 end shows no conserved phenylalanine or tryptophan, and so a read error is likely. The DNA is left out, because the CDR3 cannot be placed on it with certainty; the CDR3 is given as TCRdb lists it.

Patients sequenced had flow cytometry evidence of CD8+CD57+ cell expansion. Genomic DNA served as template for TCR beta VDJ and CDR3 profiling. TCRdb itself ran the reads through MiXCR, one entry per CDR3 protein. The sample includes 260,000 or so distinct CDR3 sequences, approximately 82% of them seen just once. Study results and caveats: Patients and controls were found to share over 25 CD8+ CDR3 sequences.

The CDR3 region is 12 residues in length, termini included. Germline V gene data show CDR1 as SEHNR and CDR2 as FQNEAQ (reference sequence). This sequence was found in a human donor with aplastic anemia. The source material was sorted CD4+, CD8+, or CD8+CD57+ T cells (not recorded which) from PBMCs. The rearrangement uses TRBV7-9 and TRBJ2-2. CDR3 loop: CASSFLPREVFD.